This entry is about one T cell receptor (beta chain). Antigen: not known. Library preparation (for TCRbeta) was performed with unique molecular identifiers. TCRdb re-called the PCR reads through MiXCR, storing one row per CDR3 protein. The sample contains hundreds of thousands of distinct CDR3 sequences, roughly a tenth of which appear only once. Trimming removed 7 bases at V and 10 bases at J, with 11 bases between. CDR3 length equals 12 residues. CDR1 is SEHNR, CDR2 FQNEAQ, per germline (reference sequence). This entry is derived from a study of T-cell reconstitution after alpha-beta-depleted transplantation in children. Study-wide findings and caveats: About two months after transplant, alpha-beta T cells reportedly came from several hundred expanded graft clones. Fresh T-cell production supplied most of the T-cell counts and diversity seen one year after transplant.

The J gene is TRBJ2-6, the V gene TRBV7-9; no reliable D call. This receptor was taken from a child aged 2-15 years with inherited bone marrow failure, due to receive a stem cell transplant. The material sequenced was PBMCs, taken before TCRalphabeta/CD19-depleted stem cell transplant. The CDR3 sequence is CASNWGGNVLTF. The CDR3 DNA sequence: TGTGCCAGCAACTGGGGTGGGAACGTCCTGACTTTC. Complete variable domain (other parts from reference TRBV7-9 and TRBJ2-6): DTGVSQNPRHKITKRGQNVTFRCDPISEHNRLYWYRQTLGQGPEFLTYFQNEAQLEKSRLLSDRFSAERPKGSFSTLEIQRTEQGDSAMYLCASNWGGNVLTFGAGSRLTVL.